This TCR beta chain comes out of a study of T cell repertoires in cytomegalovirus infection. As for the study in general: Evidence of both CMV infection and a matching HLA type came from public TCR beta signatures.

As concerns this clonotype: Antigen unknown.

Germline V gives CDR1 ENHRY, CDR2 SYGVKD. Trimming removed 7 bases from V and 9 bases from J, with 16 bases in between. CDR3 length equals 12 residues. Overall study results and limits: What dominated the ex vivo response were HLA-C-restricted CMV-specific TCR beta clonotypes. Totalled public TCR beta family frequency picked out people who carried CMV plus the relevant HLA.

TCRdb re-called the reads with MiXCR, one entry per CDR3 protein. The sample records approximately 490,000 distinct CDR3 sequences, about 11% being singletons. The rearrangement uses TRBV10-3 and TRBJ2-7; TRBD2 is a possible D gene (6 bases). Sequencing was performed on PBMCs. This receptor was obtained from a human donor in good health (CMV status not recorded). Some clones in this sample may be carry-over from other donors' samples. CDR3 sequence: CAITRPGEAQYF. The CDR3 region has the DNA TGTGCCATCACCAGACCGGGGGAGGCGCAGTACTTC.